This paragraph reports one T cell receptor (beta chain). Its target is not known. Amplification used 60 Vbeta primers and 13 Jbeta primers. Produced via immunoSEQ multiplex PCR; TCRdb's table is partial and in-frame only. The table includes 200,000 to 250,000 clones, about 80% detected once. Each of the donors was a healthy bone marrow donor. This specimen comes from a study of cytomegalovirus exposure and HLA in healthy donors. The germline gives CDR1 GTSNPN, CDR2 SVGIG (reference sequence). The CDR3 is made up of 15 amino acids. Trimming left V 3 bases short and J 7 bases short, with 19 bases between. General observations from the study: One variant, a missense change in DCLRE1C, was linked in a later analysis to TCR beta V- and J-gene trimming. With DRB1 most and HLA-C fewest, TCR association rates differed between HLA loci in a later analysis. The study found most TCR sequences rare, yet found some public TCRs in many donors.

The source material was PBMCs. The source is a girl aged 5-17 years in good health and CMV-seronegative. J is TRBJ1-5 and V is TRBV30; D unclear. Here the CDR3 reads CAWSITGPSKQPQHF. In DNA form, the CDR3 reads TGTGCCTGGAGCATCACTGGGCCTTCGAAGCAGCCCCAGCATTTT.